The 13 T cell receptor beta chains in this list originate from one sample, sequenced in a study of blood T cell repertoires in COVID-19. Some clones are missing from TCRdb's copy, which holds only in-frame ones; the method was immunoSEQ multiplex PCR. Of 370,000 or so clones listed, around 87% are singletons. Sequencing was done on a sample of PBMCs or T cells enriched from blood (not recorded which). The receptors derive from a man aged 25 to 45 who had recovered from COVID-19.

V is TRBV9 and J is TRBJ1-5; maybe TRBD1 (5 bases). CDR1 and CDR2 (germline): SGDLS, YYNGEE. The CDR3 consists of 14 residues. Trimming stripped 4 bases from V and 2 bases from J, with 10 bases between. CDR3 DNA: TGTGCCAGCAGCCCCGGGGGTGGCAATCAGCCCCAGCATTTT. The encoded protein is CASSPGGGNQPQHF.

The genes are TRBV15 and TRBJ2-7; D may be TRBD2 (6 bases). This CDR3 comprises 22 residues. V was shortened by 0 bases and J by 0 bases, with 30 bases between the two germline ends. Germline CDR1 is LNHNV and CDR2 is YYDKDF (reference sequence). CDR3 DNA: TGTGCCACCAGCAGAGATCAAGGCAACTGGCGGGGAGCCTTATTAAGCTCCTACGAGCAGTACTTC. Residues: CATSRDQGNWRGALLSSYEQYF.

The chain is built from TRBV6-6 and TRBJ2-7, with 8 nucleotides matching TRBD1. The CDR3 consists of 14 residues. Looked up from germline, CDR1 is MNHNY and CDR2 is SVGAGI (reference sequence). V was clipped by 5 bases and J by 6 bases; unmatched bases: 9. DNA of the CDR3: TGTGCCAGCAGTGACCGGGACAGGACCCTCGAGCAGTACTTC. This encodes CASSDRDRTLEQYF.

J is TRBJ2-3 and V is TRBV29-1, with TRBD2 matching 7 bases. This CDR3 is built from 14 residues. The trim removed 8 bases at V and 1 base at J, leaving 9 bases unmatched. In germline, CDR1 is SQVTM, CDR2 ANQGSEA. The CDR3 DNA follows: TGCAGCCTATGGACTAGTTGGGGCACAGATACGCAGTATTTT. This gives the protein CSLWTSWGTDTQYF.

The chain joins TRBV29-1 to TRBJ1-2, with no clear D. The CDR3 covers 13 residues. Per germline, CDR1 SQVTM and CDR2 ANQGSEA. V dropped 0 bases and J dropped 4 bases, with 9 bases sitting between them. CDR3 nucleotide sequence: TGCAGCGTTGAAGAATCGGTGAGCTATGGCTACACCTTC. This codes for CSVEESVSYGYTF. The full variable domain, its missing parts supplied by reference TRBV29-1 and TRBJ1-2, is SAVISQKPSRDICQRGTSLTIQCQVDSQVTMMFWYRQQPGQSLTLIATANQGSEATYESGFVIDKFPISRPNLTFSTLTVSNMSPEDSSIYLCSVEESVSYGYTFGSGTRLTVV.

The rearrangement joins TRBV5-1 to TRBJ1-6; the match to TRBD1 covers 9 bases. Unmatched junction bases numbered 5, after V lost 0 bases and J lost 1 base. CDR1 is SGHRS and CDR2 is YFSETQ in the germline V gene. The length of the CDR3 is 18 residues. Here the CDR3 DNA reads TGCGCCAGCAGCTTGGTGGGACAGGGTGTATCCTATAATTCACCCCTCCACTTT. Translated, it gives CASSLVGQGVSYNSPLHF. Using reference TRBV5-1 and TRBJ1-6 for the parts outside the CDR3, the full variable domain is KAGVTQTPRYLIKTRGQQVTLSCSPISGHRSVSWYQQTPGQGLQFLFEYFSETQRNKGNFPGRFSGRQFSNSRSEMNVSTLELGDSALYLCASSLVGQGVSYNSPLHFGNGTRLTVT.

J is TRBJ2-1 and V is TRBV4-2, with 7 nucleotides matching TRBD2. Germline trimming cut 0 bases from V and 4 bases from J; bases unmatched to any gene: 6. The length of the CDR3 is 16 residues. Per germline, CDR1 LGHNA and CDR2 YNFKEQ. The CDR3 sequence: CASSQEITGGYNEQFF. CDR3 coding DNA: TGTGCCAGCAGCCAAGAAATTACGGGGGGTTACAATGAGCAGTTCTTC.

The CDR3 loop is CASGLSSVPLHF. The CDR3 DNA reads as TGTGCTAGTGGTTTGTCGTCAGTTCCCCTCCACTTT. This chain joins TRBV12-5 and TRBJ1-6, with D uncertain. The germline CDR1 and CDR2 sequences are LGHNT and FRNRAP. The CDR3 consists of 12 residues. V was trimmed by 2 bases and J by 13 bases, leaving 9 bases between them.

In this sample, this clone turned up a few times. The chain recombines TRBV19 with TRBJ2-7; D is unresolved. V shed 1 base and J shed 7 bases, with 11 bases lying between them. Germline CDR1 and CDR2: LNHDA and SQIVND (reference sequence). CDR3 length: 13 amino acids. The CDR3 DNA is TGTGCCAGTAGTATAGCGCGCCCCGGGGAGCAGTACTTC. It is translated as CASSIARPGEQYF.

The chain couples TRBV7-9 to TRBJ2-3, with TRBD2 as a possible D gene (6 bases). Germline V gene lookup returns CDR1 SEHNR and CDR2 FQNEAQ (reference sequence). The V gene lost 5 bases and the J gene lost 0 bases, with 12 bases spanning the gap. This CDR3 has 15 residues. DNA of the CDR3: TGTGCCAGCAGCACCACGGGGGTCAGCACAGATACGCAGTATTTT. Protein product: CASSTTGVSTDTQYF.

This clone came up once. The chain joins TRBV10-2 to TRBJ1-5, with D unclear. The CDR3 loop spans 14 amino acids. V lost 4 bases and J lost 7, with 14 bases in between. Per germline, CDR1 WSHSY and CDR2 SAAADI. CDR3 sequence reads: CASSGSATGQPQHF. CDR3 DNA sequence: TGCGCCAGCAGTGGATCGGCGACTGGGCAGCCCCAGCATTTT.

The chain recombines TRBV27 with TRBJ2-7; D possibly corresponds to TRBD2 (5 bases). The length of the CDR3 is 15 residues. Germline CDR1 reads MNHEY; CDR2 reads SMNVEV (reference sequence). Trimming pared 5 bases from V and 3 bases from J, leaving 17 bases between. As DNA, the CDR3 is TGTGCCAGCAGTCTTAGGACTGGGTTGGGCTACGAGCAGTACTTC. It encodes CASSLRTGLGYEQYF.

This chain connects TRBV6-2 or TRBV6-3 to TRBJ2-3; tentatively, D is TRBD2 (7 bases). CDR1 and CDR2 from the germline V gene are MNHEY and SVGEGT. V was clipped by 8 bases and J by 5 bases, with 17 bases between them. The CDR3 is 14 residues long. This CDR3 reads CASGWGGARDTQYF. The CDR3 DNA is TGTGCCAGCGGTTGGGGGGGCGCGAGAGATACGCAGTATTTT.